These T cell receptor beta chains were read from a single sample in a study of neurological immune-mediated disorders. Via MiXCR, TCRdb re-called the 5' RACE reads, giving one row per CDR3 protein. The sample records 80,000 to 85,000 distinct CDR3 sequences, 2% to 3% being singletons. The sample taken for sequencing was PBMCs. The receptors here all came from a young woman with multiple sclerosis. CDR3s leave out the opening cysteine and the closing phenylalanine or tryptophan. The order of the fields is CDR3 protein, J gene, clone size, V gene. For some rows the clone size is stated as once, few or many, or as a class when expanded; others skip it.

ASSLRTDFYGYT,TRBJ1-2,many,TRBV11-2
ASSAGDFNTEAF,TRBJ1-1,many,TRBV19
ASSPTSGQKAETQY,TRBJ2-5,many,TRBV28
SVEGWMNTEAF,TRBJ1-1,many,TRBV29-1
SVEAQAFQETQY,TRBJ2-5,many,TRBV29-1
ASSQLKCVVELAEETQY,TRBJ2-5,many,TRBV4-3
ASSFWTSGRARAYNEQF,TRBJ2-1,many,TRBV12-3/TRBV12-4
ASSPKRIAHTGELF,TRBJ2-2,many,TRBV7-2
ASSQAPGQGSDTQY,TRBJ2-3,many,TRBV4-3
ASSFGGDSYNEQF,TRBJ2-1,many,TRBV27
ASSPNRGTGPQPQH,TRBJ1-5,many,TRBV27
ASSPRPNQPQH,TRBJ1-5,many,TRBV7-2
ASSSWDGGSYEQY,TRBJ2-7,many,TRBV12-3/TRBV12-4
ASSFGFHQPQH,TRBJ1-5,many,TRBV7-3
ASRPDRGTRNTIY,TRBJ1-3,NA,TRBV6-5
ASRRWTEKLF,TRBJ1-4,many,TRBV12-3/TRBV12-4
ASSQDWTRGYNEQF,TRBJ2-1,many,TRBV4-3
ASSDEGAGGSYEQY,TRBJ2-7,many,TRBV7-9
ASGYRGPYGYT,TRBJ1-2,many,TRBV21-1
SATAGSNTGELF,TRBJ2-2,many,TRBV20-1
SVEVRGGFRDGTNYGYT,TRBJ1-2,many,TRBV29-1
ASSRKEAYEQY,TRBJ2-7,few,TRBV6-2/TRBV6-3
SARQGSNQPQH,TRBJ1-5,many,TRBV20-1
ASSLREYEQY,TRBJ2-7,many,TRBV7-9
ASSLEGREWDTQY,TRBJ2-3,many,TRBV7-2
ASSTGRAIQPQH,TRBJ1-5,many,TRBV25-1
SARDSLAGDYNEQF,TRBJ2-1,many,TRBV20-1
ASSLNSGGTSAQY,TRBJ2-4,many,TRBV12-3/TRBV12-4
AISSGPERNEQF,TRBJ2-1,few,TRBV10-3
ASSFATGGYNEQF,TRBJ2-1,many,TRBV12-3/TRBV12-4
SARDLGGDNSPLH,TRBJ1-6,many,TRBV20-1
ASSRTSGGGTDTQY,TRBJ2-3,many,TRBV6-5
SARNRPYEQY,TRBJ2-7,many,TRBV20-1
ASSQDPPSSNEQF,TRBJ2-1,many,TRBV4-1
ASSFTGQGLYGYT,TRBJ1-2,many,TRBV7-6
SAPGTGGPGELF,TRBJ2-2,few,TRBV29-1
SERGLAGVETQY,TRBJ2-5,many,TRBV20-1
ASSLLAGGYEQY,TRBJ2-7,many,TRBV5-1
ASQVVGNEQY,TRBJ2-7,many,TRBV6-1
ASSYTTGADQPQH,TRBJ1-5,many,TRBV6-5
ATRDRRWDGELF,TRBJ2-2,many,TRBV10-2
ASSYVGETQY,TRBJ2-5,many,TRBV6-5
ASSVTGSNTEAF,TRBJ1-1,few,TRBV7-9
SAIGLAGDEQF,TRBJ2-1,many,TRBV20-1
ASSQTGTSSEQF,TRBJ2-1,many,TRBV5-4
AISESSDRATDTQY,TRBJ2-3,many,TRBV10-3
ASSLLTESASTDTQY,TRBJ2-3,many,TRBV11-2
ASSQDFGGSTEAF,TRBJ1-1,many,TRBV4-2
ASSRTRETQY,TRBJ2-5,many,TRBV18
ASSLNADEQF,TRBJ2-1,many,TRBV12-3/TRBV12-4
ASSAREDSYNEQF,TRBJ2-1,many,TRBV9
ASSLGLDEQF,TRBJ2-1,many,TRBV3-1